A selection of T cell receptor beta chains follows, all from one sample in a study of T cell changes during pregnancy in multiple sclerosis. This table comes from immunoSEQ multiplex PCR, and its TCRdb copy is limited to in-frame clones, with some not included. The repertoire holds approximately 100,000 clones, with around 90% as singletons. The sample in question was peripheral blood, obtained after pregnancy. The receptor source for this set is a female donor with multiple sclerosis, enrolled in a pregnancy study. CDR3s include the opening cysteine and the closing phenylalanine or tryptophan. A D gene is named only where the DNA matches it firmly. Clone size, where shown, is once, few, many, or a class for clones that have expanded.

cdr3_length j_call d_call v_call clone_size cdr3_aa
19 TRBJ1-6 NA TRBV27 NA CASSLSRQWKSSYNSPLHF
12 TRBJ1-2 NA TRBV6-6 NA CASRPDNYGYTF
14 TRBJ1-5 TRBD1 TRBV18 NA CASSAAGGNQPQHF
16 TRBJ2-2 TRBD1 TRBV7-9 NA CASSAKDRVNTGELFF
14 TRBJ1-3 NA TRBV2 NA CASRSDRLGNTIYF
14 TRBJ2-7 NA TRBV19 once CASSPPNRAYEQYF
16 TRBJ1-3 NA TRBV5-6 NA CASSPTGTGQQNTIYF
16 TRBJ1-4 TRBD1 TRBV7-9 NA CASSRDRGRTNEKLFF
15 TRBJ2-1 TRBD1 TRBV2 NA CASSQRGQGYNEQFF
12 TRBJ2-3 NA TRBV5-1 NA CASSLAEGTQYF
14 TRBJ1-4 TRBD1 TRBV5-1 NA CASSQDRGLGKLFF
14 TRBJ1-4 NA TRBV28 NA CASSGDRFNEKLFF
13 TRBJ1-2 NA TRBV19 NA CASSITAGYGYTF
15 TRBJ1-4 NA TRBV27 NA CASSFYGGPNEKLFF
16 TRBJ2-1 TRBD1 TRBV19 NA CASSIGDRGAYNEQFF
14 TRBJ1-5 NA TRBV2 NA CASSRTESNQPQHF
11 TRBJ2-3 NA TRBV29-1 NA CSLGWADTQYF
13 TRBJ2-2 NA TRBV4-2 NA CASSQPGTGELFF
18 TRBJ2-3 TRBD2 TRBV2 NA CASSRTSGGLPSTDTQYF
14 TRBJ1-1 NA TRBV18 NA CASSPLETNTEAFF
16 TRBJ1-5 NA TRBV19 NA CASSILLTDSNQPQHF
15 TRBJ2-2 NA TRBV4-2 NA CASSQDQGGAGELFF
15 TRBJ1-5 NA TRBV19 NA CASSIVGGGNQPQHF
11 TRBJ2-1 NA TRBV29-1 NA CSAGHVGEQFF
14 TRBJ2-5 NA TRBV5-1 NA CASSLAAGQETQYF
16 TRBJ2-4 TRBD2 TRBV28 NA CASLKRGGRAKNIQYF
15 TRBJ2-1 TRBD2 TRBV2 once CASSLQGLEYNEQFF